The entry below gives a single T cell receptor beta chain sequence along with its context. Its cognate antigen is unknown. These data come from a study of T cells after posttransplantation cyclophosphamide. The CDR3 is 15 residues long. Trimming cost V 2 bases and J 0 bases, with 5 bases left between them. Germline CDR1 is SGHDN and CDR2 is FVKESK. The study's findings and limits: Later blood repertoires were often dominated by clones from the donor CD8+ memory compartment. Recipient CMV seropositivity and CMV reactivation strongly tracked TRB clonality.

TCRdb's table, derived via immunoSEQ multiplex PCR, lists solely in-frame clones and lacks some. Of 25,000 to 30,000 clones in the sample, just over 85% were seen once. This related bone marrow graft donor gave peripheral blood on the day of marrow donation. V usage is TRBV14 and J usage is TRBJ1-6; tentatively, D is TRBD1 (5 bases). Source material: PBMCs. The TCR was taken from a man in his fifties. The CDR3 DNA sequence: TGTGCCAGCAGCCAACAGGGCTCCTATAATTCACCCCTCCACTTT. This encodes CASSQQGSYNSPLHF. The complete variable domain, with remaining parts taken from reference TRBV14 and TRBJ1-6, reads EAGVTQFPSHSVIEKGQTVTLRCDPISGHDNLYWYRRVMGKEIKFLLHFVKESKQDESGMPNNRFLAERTGGTYSTLKVQPAELEDSGVYFCASSQQGSYNSPLHFGNGTRLTVT.